Below, 30 T cell receptor beta chains from the same sample are listed, as sequenced in a study of T cells in narcolepsy. Sequenced by immunoSEQ multiplex PCR; TCRdb stores in-frame clones only, minus some. The repertoire holds tens of thousands of clones, with roughly 87% as singletons. The sequenced material came from CD45RA- memory CD4+ T cells from PBMCs. The origin of the receptors is a human donor with narcolepsy.

This chain connects TRBV28 to TRBJ2-5, with D possibly matching TRBD2 (5 bases). There are 18 residues in the CDR3. From germline, CDR1 is MDHEN and CDR2 SYDVKM. Trimming shortened V by 5 bases and J by 0 bases, and 22 bases separated the two germline ends. The DNA of the CDR3 is TGTGCCAGCAGTCCCCAGTACGGGAAGGCCGTTTACCAAGAGACCCAGTACTTC. Protein product: CASSPQYGKAVYQETQYF.

This clone was seen only once. V usage is TRBV5-6 and J usage is TRBJ2-3; 8 bases are shared with TRBD2. Germline V gene data show CDR1 as SGHDT and CDR2 as YYEEEE. This CDR3 is built from 17 residues. After removal of 0 bases from V and 9 bases from J, the junction contained 15 bases not matched to a gene. This chain's CDR3 is CASSLGPLAGTGETQYF. The DNA for the CDR3 is TGTGCCAGCAGCTTGGGTCCTCTAGCGGGCACGGGGGAGACGCAGTATTTT.

The V gene is TRBV27, the J gene TRBJ2-1, with 14 bases that match TRBD2. Looked up from germline, CDR1 is MNHEY and CDR2 is SMNVEV (reference sequence). The V and J ends lost 4 bases and 7 bases, in that order; junction bases with no gene match: 15. There are 19 residues in the CDR3. The CDR3 DNA reads as TGTGCCAGCAGTTATGGGACTAGCGGGAGAGGGGGGTCGAGAAATGAGCAGTTCTTC. Translation: CASSYGTSGRGGSRNEQFF.

The gene calls are TRBV10-3 and TRBJ1-6; D remains ambiguous. Trimming cost V 2 bases and J 9 bases, with 23 bases left between them. CDR1 is ENHRY and CDR2 is SYGVKD in the germline V gene. The CDR3 is made up of 18 amino acids. The CDR3 DNA sequence: TGTGCCATCAGTGAGCTTGGCGGACGTGGGATCGAGGGTTCACCCCTCCACTTT. It encodes CAISELGGRGIEGSPLHF.

The rearrangement joins TRBV4-1 to TRBJ2-7, with D maybe TRBD1 (5 bases). CDR1 MGHRA and CDR2 YSYEKL come from the germline V gene. There are 17 residues in the CDR3. The V end was cut by 0 bases, the J end by 0 bases, with 15 bases between. CDR3 amino acids: CASSQDVKGHSSYEQYF. In nucleotides, the CDR3 is TGCGCCAGCAGCCAAGATGTAAAAGGACATAGCTCCTACGAGCAGTACTTC.

The chain has TRBV6-7 and TRBJ2-1, with D perhaps matching TRBD2 (9 bases). TRBV6-7 is marked as an open reading frame, function uncertain. V lost 5 bases to trimming and J lost 0 bases, with 29 bases between them. This CDR3 contains 21 residues. The CDR3 loop is CASSPVHRGASGVISYNEQFF. The CDR3, as DNA: TGTGCCAGCAGTCCCGTCCACAGGGGGGCTAGCGGGGTTATCTCCTACAATGAGCAGTTCTTC.

This chain joins TRBV4-2 and TRBJ1-1; tentative D call: TRBD1 (6 bases). CDR1 LGHNA and CDR2 YNFKEQ come from the germline V gene. V dropped 4 bases and J dropped 5 bases, with 14 bases sitting between them. This CDR3 is built from 14 residues. The CDR3 sequence is CASSLPGAPTEAFF. DNA for the CDR3: TGTGCCAGCAGCCTTCCGGGGGCCCCGACTGAAGCTTTCTTT.

The J gene is TRBJ2-7, the V gene TRBV30; tentatively, D is TRBD1 or TRBD2 (5 bases each). CDR1 and CDR2 from the germline V gene are GTSNPN and SVGIG (reference sequence). The CDR3 contains 13 residues. The V end was cut by 2 bases, the J end by 4 bases, with 12 bases between. CDR3 loop: CAWSSKGPYEQYF. CDR3 nucleotide sequence: TGTGCCTGGAGTTCGAAGGGACCTTACGAGCAGTACTTC.

The genes are TRBV6-1 and TRBJ2-7; D not certain. This CDR3 has 13 residues. CDR1 MNHNS and CDR2 SASEGT come from the germline V gene. The ends were cut back, 5 bases at V and 2 bases at J, with 10 bases in the middle. The CDR3 nucleotides are TGTGCCAGCAGTCCCCAAACGACCTACGAGCAGTACTTC. Residues: CASSPQTTYEQYF.

The genes are TRBV2 and TRBJ2-2, with D possibly matching TRBD1 (6 bases). CDR1 and CDR2 (germline): SNHLY, FYNNEI. This CDR3 has 15 residues. V lost 1 base and J lost 3, with 9 bases in between. CDR3 region: CASSEVRGDTGELFF. CDR3 DNA: TGTGCCAGCAGTGAAGTCAGGGGTGACACCGGGGAGCTGTTTTTT.

The V call is TRBV4-3, the J call TRBJ1-6; D is unresolved. V lost 1 base and J 8 bases, leaving 6 bases between the germline ends. The CDR3 spans 13 residues. Germline lookup yields CDR1 LGHNA and CDR2 YSLEER. CDR3 bases: TGCGCCAGCAGCCAAGCGGGGTATTCACCCCTCCACTTT. It yields the protein CASSQAGYSPLHF.

This clone was seen more than once but under ten times. The V call is TRBV4-3, the J call TRBJ2-1; tentative D call: TRBD2 (6 bases). The CDR3 sequence is 16 residues long. The V gene lost 3 bases and the J gene lost 0 bases, with 12 bases spanning the gap. The germline V gene encodes CDR1 LGHNA and CDR2 YSLEER. Written as DNA, the CDR3 is TGCGCCAGCAGCCAGACTAGTCGAAGCTCCTACAATGAGCAGTTCTTC. Its protein product is CASSQTSRSSYNEQFF.

V is TRBV7-2 and J is TRBJ1-5; D not resolved. Trimming cost V 5 bases and J 3 bases, with 14 bases left between them. The CDR3 spans 15 residues. Germline values: CDR1 SGHTA, CDR2 FQGNSA. CDR3 DNA sequence: TGTGCCAGCAGCCTCGGTGGGCAGGCCAATCAGCCCCAGCATTTT. As protein: CASSLGGQANQPQHF.

The chain links TRBV6-1 to TRBJ2-5; D not certain. V lost 7 bases and J lost 5, with 8 bases in between. Germline assignment: CDR1 MNHNS and CDR2 SASEGT. This CDR3 has 11 amino acids. In DNA, the CDR3 is TGTGCCAGCAAGGAGCTTGAGACCCAGTACTTC. It specifies CASKELETQYF.

The genes are TRBV28 and TRBJ2-6; D gene ambiguous. This CDR3 region has 15 residues. Germline V lookup: CDR1 MDHEN, CDR2 SYDVKM. V was clipped by 7 bases and J by 0 bases, with 10 bases between them. The CDR3 coding sequence is TGTGCCAGCAACCTCAGGAACTCTGGGGCCAACGTCCTGACTTTC. Protein sequence: CASNLRNSGANVLTF.

This sequence joins TRBV7-3 and TRBJ1-1; D remains unclear. Germline V gene lookup returns CDR1 SGHTA and CDR2 FQGTGA. The V end lost 3 bases, the J end lost 2 bases, and 7 bases lay between the germline ends. The CDR3 length is 13 residues. The CDR3 here is CASSLWRNTEAFF. The CDR3 DNA sequence: TGTGCCAGCAGCTTGTGGCGAAACACTGAAGCTTTCTTT.

The count of this clone is one. This chain uses TRBV7-2 with TRBJ1-2, with D maybe TRBD1 (6 bases). Germline lookup yields CDR1 SGHTA and CDR2 FQGNSA. The CDR3 loop spans 15 amino acids. Trimming took 1 base from V and 8 from J, leaving 17 bases between them. The CDR3 spells CASSLGYGGAYGYTF. As DNA, the CDR3 is TGTGCCAGCAGCTTAGGATATGGGGGGGCTTACGGCTACACCTTC.

The chain uses TRBV7-2 and TRBJ2-1; no definite D call. Germline lookup yields CDR1 SGHTA and CDR2 FQGNSA. This CDR3 has 11 amino acids. Between the trimmed V and J ends, which lost 4 bases and 7 bases, there was a span of 5 bases. The CDR3 region has the DNA TGTGCCAGCAGCTCCGGGAATGAGCAGTTCTTC. Protein sequence: CASSSGNEQFF.

This rearrangement joins TRBV6-1 to TRBJ2-5; D assignment may be TRBD1 or TRBD2 (5 bases each). The germline V and J ends were trimmed by 3 bases and 3 bases, with 11 bases remaining between them. Per the germline V gene, CDR1 is MNHNS and CDR2 is SASEGT. The CDR3 runs to 14 residues. CDR3 protein: CASSDNGAKETQYF. In DNA, the CDR3 is TGTGCCAGCAGTGACAACGGGGCAAAAGAGACCCAGTACTTC.

The chain joins TRBV19 to TRBJ2-3, with 9 bases that match TRBD1. The length of the CDR3 is 15 residues. From germline, CDR1 is LNHDA and CDR2 SQIVND (reference sequence). V shed 4 bases and J 1 base; nucleotides not matched to a gene: 3. This CDR3 is CASSTTGGRTDTQYF. The CDR3 DNA is TGTGCCAGTAGTACTACAGGGGGCCGCACAGATACGCAGTATTTT.

This clone was found once. The V call is TRBV28, the J call TRBJ2-2; TRBD1 matches at 7 bases. V lost 7 bases and J lost 6; bases outside the gene matches: 11. CDR3 length: 15 residues. In germline, CDR1 is MDHEN, CDR2 SYDVKM. The CDR3 spells CASTPSRTGAGELFF. CDR3 nucleotides: TGTGCCAGCACCCCGTCCAGGACAGGAGCCGGGGAGCTGTTTTTT.

The genes are TRBV9 and TRBJ1-3; the match to TRBD1 covers 7 bases. The CDR3 consists of 18 residues. V trimming: 0 bases; J trimming: 0 bases; junction bases outside the gene matches: 9. Germline V lookup: CDR1 SGDLS, CDR2 YYNGEE. The CDR3 reads CASSVEVNRGGSGNTIYF. For the CDR3, the DNA is TGTGCCAGCAGCGTAGAGGTAAACAGGGGCGGCTCTGGAAACACCATATATTTT.

This clone was detected once. The chain couples TRBV28 to TRBJ1-4; no clear D gene. V was clipped by 10 bases and J by 11 bases, with 14 bases between them. This CDR3 comprises 11 residues. In germline, CDR1 is MDHEN, CDR2 SYDVKM. The CDR3 bases are TGTGCCACAGCTGAGTCGAGGAAACTGTTTTTT. Its translation is CATAESRKLFF.

The V and J genes are TRBV14 and TRBJ2-1; 11 positions agree with TRBD1. J gave up 7 bases and V 4 bases, and 6 bases lay outside the gene matches. Germline lookup yields CDR1 SGHDN and CDR2 FVKESK. The CDR3 runs 15 residues. The CDR3 sequence: CASSRRTGGINEQFF. The CDR3 nucleotides are TGTGCCAGCAGCCGCCGGACAGGGGGCATAAATGAGCAGTTCTTC.

The chain links TRBV27 to TRBJ1-1, with 7 nucleotides matching TRBD1. CDR3 length: 15 amino acids. V lost 5 bases to trimming and J lost 3 bases; unmatched junction nucleotides: 9. Germline CDR1 reads MNHEY; CDR2 reads SMNVEV (reference sequence). The DNA of the CDR3 is TGTGCCAGCAGTAAGCGGGGACAGCGGGACACTGAAGCTTTCTTT. Amino acid sequence: CASSKRGQRDTEAFF.

The J gene is TRBJ2-7, the V gene TRBV11-1; 7 bases match TRBD1. Unmatched junction bases numbered 1, after V lost 5 bases and J lost 0 bases. The CDR3 sequence is 13 residues long. Germline loops: CDR1 SGHAT, CDR2 FQDESV (reference sequence). The CDR3 loop is CASSRDSSYEQYF. CDR3 nucleotide sequence: TGTGCCAGCAGCCGGGACAGCTCCTACGAGCAGTACTTC.

Note on this clone: This specimen includes other DNA sequences encoding the same CDR3. The gene calls are TRBV7-3 and TRBJ2-2; TRBD2 matches at 7 bases. The CDR3 extends over 14 amino acids. J lost 7 bases, V lost 2 bases, and 4 bases had no gene match. Germline V lookup: CDR1 SGHTA, CDR2 FQGTGA. The CDR3 DNA is TGTGCCAGCAGCTTAGCGGGAGCGGTCGGGGAGCTGTTTTTT. This sequence encodes CASSLAGAVGELFF.

This sequence joins TRBV2 and TRBJ2-3, with 8 bases aligning to TRBD1. The germline V gene has CDR1 SNHLY and CDR2 FYNNEI. This CDR3 is built from 14 residues. Unmatched junction bases numbered 5, after V lost 7 bases and J lost 2 bases. This CDR3 is CASTRDRNTDTQYF. The CDR3 DNA is TGTGCCAGCACCCGGGACAGGAACACAGATACGCAGTATTTT. The variable domain in full, completed from reference TRBV2 and TRBJ2-3, reads EPEVTQTPSHQVTQMGQEVILRCVPISNHLYFYWYRQILGQKVEFLVSFYNNEISEKSEIFDDQFSVERPDGSNFTLKIRSTKLEDSAMYFCASTRDRNTDTQYFGPGTRLTVL.

The V and J genes are TRBV5-1 and TRBJ1-3; possibly TRBD1 for D (6 bases). This CDR3 has 17 amino acids. The germline V gene has CDR1 SGHRS and CDR2 YFSETQ. V lost 4 bases and J lost 4, with 21 bases in between. CDR3 DNA sequence: TGCGCCAGCAGCATCCAGGGGCAGGGGAGGTCGGGAAACACCATATATTTT. This sequence encodes CASSIQGQGRSGNTIYF.

The chain couples TRBV27 to TRBJ1-2, with TRBD1 identical over 11 bases. Germline V gene sequence: CDR1 MNHEY, CDR2 SMNVEV (reference sequence). Trimming at V came to 10 bases and at J to 4 bases, leaving 11 bases not matched to a gene. This CDR3 has 15 amino acids. Written as DNA, the CDR3 is TGTGCCATCAAGGGGACAGGGGGTGAAACCTATGGCTACACCTTC. It encodes CAIKGTGGETYGYTF.